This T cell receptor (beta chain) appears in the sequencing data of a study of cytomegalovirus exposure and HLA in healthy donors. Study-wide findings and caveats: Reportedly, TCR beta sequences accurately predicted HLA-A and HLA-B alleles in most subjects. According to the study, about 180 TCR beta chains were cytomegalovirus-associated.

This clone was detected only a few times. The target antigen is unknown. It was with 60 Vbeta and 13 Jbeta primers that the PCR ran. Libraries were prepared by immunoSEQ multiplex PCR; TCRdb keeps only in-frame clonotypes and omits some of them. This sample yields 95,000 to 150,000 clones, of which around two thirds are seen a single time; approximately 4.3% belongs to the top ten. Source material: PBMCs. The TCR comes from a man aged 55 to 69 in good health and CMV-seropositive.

The CDR3 nucleotides read TGTGCCAGCAGTAGGACTCCCACAGATACGCAGTATTTT. This encodes CASSRTPTDTQYF. V and J are TRBV28 and TRBJ2-3; D is possibly TRBD2 (5 bases). Trimming left V 5 bases short and J 2 bases short, with 8 bases between. The CDR3 is made up of 13 amino acids. In germline, CDR1 is MDHEN, CDR2 SYDVKM.